These T cell receptor beta chains were read from a single sample in a study of blood T cell repertoires in COVID-19. This table comes from immunoSEQ multiplex PCR, and its TCRdb copy is limited to in-frame clones, with some not included. The sample records more than 100,000 clones, 80% to 85% being singletons. Sequenced sample: peripheral blood. These receptors originate from a woman aged 55-69 years with active or convalescent COVID-19. Both conserved end residues are part of each CDR3. The D gene is left open where the match is weak. Rows may omit the clone size; those that give it use once, few, many or a size class.

V: TRBV19; size: NA; D: NA; J: TRBJ1-4; CDR3: CASNTDRATNEKLFF; DNA: TGTGCCAGTAACACCGACAGAGCAACTAATGAAAAACTGTTTTTT
V: TRBV5-1; size: NA; D: NA; J: TRBJ1-1; CDR3: CASSLLGSMNTEAFF; DNA: TGCGCCAGCAGCTTGCTCGGTTCCATGAACACTGAAGCTTTCTTT
V: TRBV28; size: NA; D: NA; J: TRBJ1-5; CDR3: CASSIKSWTEDQPQHF; DNA: TGTGCCAGCAGTATAAAATCTTGGACAGAAGATCAGCCCCAGCATTTT
V: TRBV6-1; size: NA; D: TRBD1; J: TRBJ1-5; CDR3: CASSVFPGTENQPQHF; DNA: TGTGCCAGCAGTGTTTTTCCCGGGACAGAGAATCAGCCCCAGCATTTT
V: TRBV10-3; size: NA; D: NA; J: TRBJ2-7; CDR3: CAISESSWFSETYEQYF; DNA: TGTGCCATCAGTGAGTCGAGCTGGTTTAGCGAGACGTACGAGCAGTACTTC
V: TRBV28; size: NA; D: NA; J: TRBJ1-1; CDR3: CASSLLESEAFF; DNA: TGTGCCAGCAGTTTATTAGAGTCCGAAGCTTTCTTT
V: TRBV6-5; size: few; D: NA; J: TRBJ1-5; CDR3: CASSRGGSQPQHF; DNA: TGTGCCAGCAGTCGCGGTGGTTCACAGCCCCAGCATTTT
V: TRBV19; size: NA; D: NA; J: TRBJ1-1; CDR3: CASSQRTGVVTEAFF; DNA: TGTGCCAGTAGTCAACGTACAGGTGTGGTGACTGAAGCTTTCTTT
V: TRBV28; size: NA; D: NA; J: TRBJ1-2; CDR3: CASSTPAGVDYGYTF; DNA: TGTGCCAGCAGTACCCCCGCGGGGGTTGACTATGGCTACACCTTC
V: TRBV7-9; size: NA; D: TRBD1; J: TRBJ2-2; CDR3: CASSDQTGLNTGELFF; DNA: TGTGCCAGCAGCGACCAGACAGGGTTGAACACCGGGGAGCTGTTTTTT
V: TRBV5-4; size: NA; D: NA; J: TRBJ1-1; CDR3: CASSSPMNTEAFF; DNA: TGTGCCAGCAGCAGCCCTATGAACACTGAAGCTTTCTTT
V: TRBV3-1/TRBV3-2; size: NA; D: TRBD2; J: TRBJ2-3; CDR3: CASSQGPAGESDTQYF; DNA: TGTGCCAGCAGCCAAGGGCCAGCGGGAGAGTCCGATACGCAGTATTTT
V: TRBV3-1/TRBV3-2; size: once; D: TRBD2; J: TRBJ2-1; CDR3: CASSLRRTSGENEQFF; DNA: TGTGCCAGCAGCCTTCGGAGGACTAGCGGGGAGAATGAGCAGTTCTTC
V: TRBV6-2/TRBV6-3; size: few; D: NA; J: TRBJ1-5; CDR3: CASSYTRARGARDQPQHF; DNA: TGTGCCAGCAGTTATACCCGGGCCCGCGGGGCCAGGGATCAGCCCCAGCATTTT
V: TRBV29-1; size: NA; D: NA; J: TRBJ2-2; CDR3: CSVDGANTGELFF; DNA: TGCAGCGTTGACGGGGCGAACACCGGGGAGCTGTTTTTT
V: TRBV10-3; size: NA; D: TRBD2; J: TRBJ2-7; CDR3: CAISEGTSGSPEQYF; DNA: TGTGCCATCAGTGAGGGAACTAGCGGGAGTCCCGAGCAGTACTTC
V: TRBV19; size: NA; D: NA; J: TRBJ2-1; CDR3: CASRASVYNEQFF; DNA: TGTGCCAGTAGGGCTAGCGTCTACAATGAGCAGTTCTTC
V: TRBV5-5; size: NA; D: TRBD2; J: TRBJ2-1; CDR3: CASSFQGTSGGGNEQFF; DNA: TGTGCCAGCAGCTTCCAAGGGACTAGCGGGGGAGGCAATGAGCAGTTCTTC
V: TRBV25-1; size: NA; D: NA; J: TRBJ2-5; CDR3: CASSYLFGEETQYF; DNA: TGTGCCAGCAGTTACTTATTCGGGGAAGAGACCCAGTACTTC
V: TRBV6-2/TRBV6-3; size: NA; D: NA; J: TRBJ1-5; CDR3: CASSLDFSSNQPQHF; DNA: TGTGCCAGCAGCTTGGACTTCAGTAGCAATCAGCCCCAGCATTTT
V: TRBV28; size: NA; D: TRBD1; J: TRBJ1-4; CDR3: CASSKIQGREKLFF; DNA: TGTGCCAGCAGTAAAATACAGGGGAGGGAAAAACTGTTTTTT
V: TRBV27; size: NA; D: TRBD2; J: TRBJ2-1; CDR3: CASSLLFGASGAHYNEQFF; DNA: TGTGCCAGCAGTTTACTATTTGGGGCTAGCGGGGCCCACTACAATGAGCAGTTCTTC
V: TRBV4-3; size: once; D: TRBD1; J: TRBJ1-1; CDR3: CASSRRDRDAEAFF; DNA: TGCGCCAGCAGCCGCCGGGACAGGGACGCTGAAGCTTTCTTT
V: TRBV25-1; size: NA; D: TRBD1; J: TRBJ1-2; CDR3: CASSPKTGFYTF; DNA: TGTGCCAGCAGCCCTAAGACAGGGTTCTACACCTTC
V: TRBV5-1; size: NA; D: TRBD2; J: TRBJ2-5; CDR3: CASSVSSGQETQYF; DNA: TGCGCCAGCAGCGTTTCTAGCGGACAAGAGACCCAGTACTTC
V: TRBV28; size: NA; D: TRBD1; J: TRBJ2-5; CDR3: CASSSQTGEETQYF; DNA: TGTGCCAGCAGCTCACAAACAGGGGAAGAGACCCAGTACTTC
V: TRBV5-1; size: NA; D: NA; J: TRBJ2-5; CDR3: CASSLTPGGLQTQYF; DNA: TGCGCCAGCAGCCTCACCCCAGGTGGGCTTCAGACCCAGTACTTC
V: TRBV6-1; size: NA; D: NA; J: TRBJ1-3; CDR3: CASSGVHGSSGNTIYF; DNA: TGTGCCAGCAGTGGGGTTCACGGGAGCTCTGGAAACACCATATATTTT
V: TRBV2; size: NA; D: TRBD1; J: TRBJ1-1; CDR3: CASSRTGRLENTEAFF; DNA: TGTGCCAGCAGCCGGACAGGGCGACTAGAGAACACTGAAGCTTTCTTT
V: TRBV7-9; size: few; D: NA; J: TRBJ2-3; CDR3: CASSLRGEQYF; DNA: TGTGCCAGCAGCTTACGGGGAGAGCAGTATTTT
V: TRBV28; size: NA; D: NA; J: TRBJ1-1; CDR3: CASSPPVNTEAFF; DNA: TGTGCCAGCAGTCCCCCGGTCAACACTGAAGCTTTCTTT
V: TRBV3-1/TRBV3-2; size: many; D: NA; J: TRBJ2-4; CDR3: CASSFNTAAKNIQYF; DNA: TGTGCCAGCAGCTTCAATACAGCAGCCAAAAACATTCAGTACTTC
V: TRBV6-4; size: NA; D: TRBD1; J: TRBJ1-2; CDR3: CASSAGDLGTGIYGYTF; DNA: TGTGCCAGCAGCGCCGGTGACCTCGGGACAGGGATCTATGGCTACACCTTC
V: TRBV5-1; size: NA; D: NA; J: TRBJ1-4; CDR3: CASSSGGGTNEKLFF; DNA: TGCGCCAGCAGCTCCGGTGGAGGAACTAATGAAAAACTGTTTTTT
V: TRBV30; size: NA; D: NA; J: TRBJ2-3; CDR3: CAWSPGSNTDTQYF; DNA: TGTGCCTGGAGTCCGGGATCAAACACAGATACGCAGTATTTT
V: TRBV29-1; size: NA; D: NA; J: TRBJ2-1; CDR3: CSVEYLSRRNEQFF; DNA: TGCAGCGTTGAATATCTGTCCCGGAGGAATGAGCAGTTCTTC
V: TRBV29-1; size: NA; D: NA; J: TRBJ1-1; CDR3: CSVDGAFF; DNA: TGCAGCGTTGACGGGGCTTTCTTT
V: TRBV6-5; size: NA; D: NA; J: TRBJ1-5; CDR3: CASTFGSNQPQHF; DNA: TGTGCCAGCACATTCGGTAGCAATCAGCCCCAGCATTTT
V: TRBV6-5; size: few; D: NA; J: TRBJ1-1; CDR3: CASREGKWITEAFF; DNA: TGTGCCAGTCGGGAGGGGAAATGGATCACTGAAGCTTTCTTT
V: TRBV2; size: NA; D: NA; J: TRBJ1-2; CDR3: CASREDGNGYTF; DNA: TGTGCCAGCAGGGAGGACGGAAATGGCTACACCTTC
V: TRBV24-1; size: once; D: NA; J: TRBJ2-1; CDR3: CATAGGAGASNEQFF; DNA: TGTGCCACCGCAGGCGGGGCGGGGGCGAGTAATGAGCAGTTCTTC
V: TRBV27; size: NA; D: TRBD1; J: TRBJ1-5; CDR3: CASSLFRDRNQPQHF; DNA: TGTGCCAGCAGTTTATTCCGGGACAGAAATCAGCCCCAGCATTTT
V: TRBV11-2; size: NA; D: NA; J: TRBJ2-1; CDR3: CASSAGWIGEQFF; DNA: TGTGCCAGCAGCGCCGGGTGGATCGGTGAGCAGTTCTTC
V: TRBV3-1/TRBV3-2; size: few; D: NA; J: TRBJ1-1; CDR3: CASSQVAQITEAFF; DNA: TGTGCCAGCAGCCAAGTAGCACAAATCACTGAAGCTTTCTTT
V: TRBV11-2; size: NA; D: NA; J: TRBJ1-5; CDR3: CASSLDQQVNQPQHF; DNA: TGTGCCAGCAGCTTAGACCAACAGGTAAATCAGCCCCAGCATTTT
V: TRBV6-5; size: NA; D: NA; J: TRBJ1-1; CDR3: CATRMGSDTEAFF; DNA: TGTGCCACCCGGATGGGGAGCGACACTGAAGCTTTCTTT
V: TRBV5-1; size: NA; D: NA; J: TRBJ2-5; CDR3: CASSLEGGALVRETQYF; DNA: TGCGCCAGCAGCTTGGAAGGGGGGGCATTAGTTCGGGAGACCCAGTACTTC
V: TRBV11-2; size: NA; D: TRBD1; J: TRBJ1-1; CDR3: CASSSLRQGRTEAFF; DNA: TGTGCCAGCAGCTCCCTAAGACAGGGACGGACTGAAGCTTTCTTT
V: TRBV5-1; size: NA; D: NA; J: TRBJ2-3; CDR3: CASSEQDLDTQYF; DNA: TGCGCCAGCAGCGAACAGGATCTAGATACGCAGTATTTT
V: TRBV28; size: once; D: NA; J: TRBJ2-3; CDR3: CASSLYGRGADTQYF; DNA: TGTGCCAGCAGTTTATATGGCAGGGGCGCAGATACGCAGTATTTT
V: TRBV4-2; size: once; D: NA; J: TRBJ2-2; CDR3: CASSHNQENTGELFF; DNA: TGTGCCAGCAGCCATAACCAGGAGAACACCGGGGAGCTGTTTTTT
V: TRBV5-1; size: NA; D: TRBD1; J: TRBJ2-1; CDR3: CASSLDSGTGTKQRLNEQFF; DNA: TGCGCCAGCAGCTTGGATTCGGGGACAGGGACCAAACAGAGGCTCAATGAGCAGTTCTTC
V: TRBV6-6; size: NA; D: NA; J: TRBJ2-5; CDR3: CASSSGREEETQYF; DNA: TGTGCCAGCAGTTCGGGCAGGGAGGAAGAGACCCAGTACTTC
V: TRBV7-2; size: NA; D: NA; J: TRBJ2-1; CDR3: CASSPPPGPSRNEQFF; DNA: TGTGCCAGCAGCCCTCCCCCAGGCCCTTCTCGCAATGAGCAGTTCTTC
V: TRBV19; size: NA; D: NA; J: TRBJ1-5; CDR3: CASSIWGLDQPQHF; DNA: TGTGCCAGTAGTATTTGGGGGCTCGATCAGCCCCAGCATTTT
V: TRBV5-1; size: NA; D: NA; J: TRBJ1-1; CDR3: CASSLGQQGGLAAFF; DNA: TGCGCCAGCAGCTTGGGTCAGCAGGGAGGGTTAGCGGCTTTCTTT
V: TRBV10-3; size: few; D: TRBD1; J: TRBJ1-4; CDR3: CATTGATNEKLFF; DNA: TGTGCCACCACAGGGGCAACTAATGAAAAACTGTTTTTT
V: TRBV5-4; size: NA; D: TRBD2; J: TRBJ2-5; CDR3: CASSSASAGGQETQYF; DNA: TGTGCCAGCAGCTCCGCCTCTGCGGGAGGGCAAGAGACCCAGTACTTC
V: TRBV5-1; size: NA; D: TRBD2; J: TRBJ2-7; CDR3: CASSYSGSPPYEQYF; DNA: TGCGCCAGCAGCTATAGCGGGAGCCCCCCCTACGAGCAGTACTTC
V: TRBV27; size: NA; D: NA; J: TRBJ2-2; CDR3: CASSLTNPNTGELFF; DNA: TGTGCCAGCAGTTTAACTAACCCGAACACCGGGGAGCTGTTTTTT